This entry is about one T cell receptor beta chain. No antigen is known for it. No clone much larger than this one lies a single base away; base qualities are absent. The immunoSEQ Assay, a bias-controlled multiplex PCR, was used to amplify TCRbeta CDR3 regions from genomic DNA. Processing in the source paper ran as follows. The number of nucleated cells in each sample was estimated by amplification of reference gene primers within the assay. To quantify the absolute abundance of each unique TCRbeta CDR3 rearrangement, sequence reads were collapsed and filtered. Productive Simpson clonality was computed per sample as the square root of Simpson's diversity index over productive rearrangements. TCRdb provides this immuneACCESS table in a form limited to in-frame rearrangements. Some clones are lacking; in checked studies, under half of them reflect an unresolved V gene, and why the rest are absent is not known. That table gives V, J and clone size, and the DNA gave D and trimming. Counted in this sample were a few hundred thousand clones; 70% to 90% of them appeared once. Approximately 4.6% of the sample lies in the top ten.

In the prospective study, participants were about 18 to 100 years old, resided in approximately 22 geographic areas of the United States, and were enrolled through a virtual design. In the prospective study, participants were assigned to cohorts based on the clinical history participants reported in a screening survey and a study questionnaire. In the prospective study, whole blood, serum and a nasopharyngeal or oropharyngeal swab were collected from each participant by mobile phlebotomists. Prospective study participants could optionally give additional blood draws and questionnaires over an approximately two-month period. Blood samples from the prospective study were shipped frozen or at room temperature prior to DNA extraction. The CDR3 runs 17 amino acids, cysteine and phenylalanine included. The read is trimmed to its CDR3 DNA, 51 bases read in frame from base 1. CDR1 and CDR2 were assigned from the germline V gene as SNHLY and FYNNEI. Trimming takes 8 bases from V and 0 bases from J, and the germline ends sit 20 bases apart.

The source of the sample is a study of blood T cell repertoires in COVID-19 (dated by TCRdb to 2018 to 2021). With regard to the full study: Samples from collaborators originated in the United States, Italy and Spain and spanned both the acute and convalescent phases of COVID-19. The material from the prospective study consisted of cDNA or gDNA derived from T cells, B-cell-depleted T cells, or PBMCs. Where available, HLA class I and class II types were taken from metadata supplied by the sample provider and were not determined by assay-based typing. Subjects who had been exposed to COVID-19, were actively infected with it, or had recovered from it provided the deeply sampled blood TCRbeta repertoires that made up the dataset. A freely available public database, intended as a resource for researchers studying the immune response to SARS-CoV-2, is where the repertoires were released. The sample metadata nearly always contained a de-identified subject ID, COVID-19 status, age in years and sex. The samples were drawn from two sources: the first 160 participants of the ongoing ImmuneRACE study, and over 950 subjects contributed by 6 global collaborators. The research as a whole found: Clinical and demographic metadata were provided uncurated, with the amount varying by source and participant.

The sequence was collected from a woman in her 40s with acute COVID-19. Sequenced sample: PBMCs or T cells enriched from blood (not recorded which). The chain joins TRBV2 to TRBJ2-4; the D gene is not confidently resolved. This receptor has the CDR3 CASDFINAAVAKNIQYF. The DNA reads TGTGCCAGCGACTTCATTAACGCCGCAGTAGCCAAAAACATTCAGTACTTC.